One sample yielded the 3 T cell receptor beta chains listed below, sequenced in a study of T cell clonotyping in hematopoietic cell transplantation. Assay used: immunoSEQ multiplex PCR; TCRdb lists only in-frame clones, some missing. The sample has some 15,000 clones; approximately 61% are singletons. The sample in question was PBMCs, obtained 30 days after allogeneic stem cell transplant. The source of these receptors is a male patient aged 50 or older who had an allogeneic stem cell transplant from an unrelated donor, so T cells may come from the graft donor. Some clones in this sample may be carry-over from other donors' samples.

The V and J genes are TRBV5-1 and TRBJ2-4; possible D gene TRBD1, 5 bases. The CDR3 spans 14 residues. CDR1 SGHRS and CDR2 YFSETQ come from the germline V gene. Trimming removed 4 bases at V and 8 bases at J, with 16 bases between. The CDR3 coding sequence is TGCGCCAGCAGCCGTGATAGGGGTGGTGACATTCAGTACTTC. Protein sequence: CASSRDRGGDIQYF. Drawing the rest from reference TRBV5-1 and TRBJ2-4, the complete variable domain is KAGVTQTPRYLIKTRGQQVTLSCSPISGHRSVSWYQQTPGQGLQFLFEYFSETQRNKGNFPGRFSGRQFSNSRSEMNVSTLELGDSALYLCASSRDRGGDIQYFGAGTRLSVL.

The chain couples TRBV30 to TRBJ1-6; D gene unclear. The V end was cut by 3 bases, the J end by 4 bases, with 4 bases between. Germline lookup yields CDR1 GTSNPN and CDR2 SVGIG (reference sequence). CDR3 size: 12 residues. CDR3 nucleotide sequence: TGTGCCTGGAGGGATTATAATTCACCCCTCCACTTT. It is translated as CAWRDYNSPLHF. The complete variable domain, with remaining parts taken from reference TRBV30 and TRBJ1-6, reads SQTIHQWPATLVQPVGSPLSLECTVEGTSNPNLYWYRQAAGRGLQLLFYSVGIGQISSEVPQNLSASRPQDRQFILSSKKLLLSDSGFYLCAWRDYNSPLHFGNGTRLTVT.

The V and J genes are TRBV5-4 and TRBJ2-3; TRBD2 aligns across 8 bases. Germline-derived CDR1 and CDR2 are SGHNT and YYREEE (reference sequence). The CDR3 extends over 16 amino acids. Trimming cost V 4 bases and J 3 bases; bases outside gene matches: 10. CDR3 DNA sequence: TGTGCCAGCAGCCCGGGGGGGAGGCTGGGAACAGATACGCAGTATTTT. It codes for CASSPGGRLGTDTQYF.